Detailed here is one TCR beta chain. At one of its ends the junction is not consistent with the germline gene, which may arise from a read error. Then a second PCR, running roughly 7 to 11 cycles, was carried out with a sample-barcoded 5' primer and a J-beta primer mix. TCRdb passed the 5' RACE reads through MiXCR, listing each CDR3 protein once. This table holds over 1,500,000 distinct CDR3 sequences, about 39% found once. This CDR3 is built from 15 residues. The data derive from a study of blood T cells in healthy people across ages. This chain joins TRBV12-3 or TRBV12-4 and TRBJ2-2, with D unclear. The clonotype was recovered from a human donor in good health. The material sequenced was blood. In DNA, the CDR3 is TGTGCCAGCAGTTTGGCGATGGGGAACGCCGGGGAGCTGTTTTTT. It encodes CASSLAMGNAGELFF.